The clone carrying this TCR beta chain showed up many times. Its antigen is unknown. The CDR3 sequence is 16 residues long. J lost 1 base, V lost 5 bases, and 9 bases had no gene match. CDR1 and CDR2 (germline): SEHNR, FQNEAQ (reference sequence). Via MiXCR, TCRdb re-called the 5' RACE reads, giving one row per CDR3 protein. The sample shows approximately 300,000 distinct CDR3 sequences, around 7% of them seen only once. The data were obtained in a study of T cells after yellow fever vaccination. General study results and limits: Subsequent booster samples again held most clones from primary vaccination (under 98% CD4, approximately 86% CD8).

The sequence was collected from a man aged 18-30 years who received the YFV17D yellow fever vaccine. Sequencing used PBMCs, obtained more than 40 days after the first yellow fever vaccination. The chain uses TRBV7-9 and TRBJ2-3, with 7 bases fitting TRBD2. The CDR3 DNA follows: TGTGCCAGCAGCCGGGGGGTGCTTGGAGGCACAGATACGCAGTATTTT. It yields the protein CASSRGVLGGTDTQYF.